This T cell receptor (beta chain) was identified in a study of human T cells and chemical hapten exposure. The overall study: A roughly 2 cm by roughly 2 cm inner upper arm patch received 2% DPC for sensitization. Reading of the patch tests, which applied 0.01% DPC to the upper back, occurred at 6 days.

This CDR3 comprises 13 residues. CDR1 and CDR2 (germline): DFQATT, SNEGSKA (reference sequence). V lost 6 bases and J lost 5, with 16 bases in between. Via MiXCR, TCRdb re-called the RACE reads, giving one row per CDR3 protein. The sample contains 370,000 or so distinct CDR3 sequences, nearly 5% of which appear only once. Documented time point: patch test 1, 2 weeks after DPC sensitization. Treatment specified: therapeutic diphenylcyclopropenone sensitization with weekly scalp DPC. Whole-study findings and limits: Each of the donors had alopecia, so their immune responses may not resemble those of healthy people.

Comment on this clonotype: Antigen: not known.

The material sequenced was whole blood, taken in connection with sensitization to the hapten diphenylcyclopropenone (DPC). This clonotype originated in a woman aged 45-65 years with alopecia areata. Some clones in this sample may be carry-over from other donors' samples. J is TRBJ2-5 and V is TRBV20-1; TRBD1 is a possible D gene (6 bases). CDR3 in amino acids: CSAVPGEVETQYF. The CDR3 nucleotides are TGCAGTGCCGTTCCAGGGGAAGTGGAGACCCAGTACTTC.